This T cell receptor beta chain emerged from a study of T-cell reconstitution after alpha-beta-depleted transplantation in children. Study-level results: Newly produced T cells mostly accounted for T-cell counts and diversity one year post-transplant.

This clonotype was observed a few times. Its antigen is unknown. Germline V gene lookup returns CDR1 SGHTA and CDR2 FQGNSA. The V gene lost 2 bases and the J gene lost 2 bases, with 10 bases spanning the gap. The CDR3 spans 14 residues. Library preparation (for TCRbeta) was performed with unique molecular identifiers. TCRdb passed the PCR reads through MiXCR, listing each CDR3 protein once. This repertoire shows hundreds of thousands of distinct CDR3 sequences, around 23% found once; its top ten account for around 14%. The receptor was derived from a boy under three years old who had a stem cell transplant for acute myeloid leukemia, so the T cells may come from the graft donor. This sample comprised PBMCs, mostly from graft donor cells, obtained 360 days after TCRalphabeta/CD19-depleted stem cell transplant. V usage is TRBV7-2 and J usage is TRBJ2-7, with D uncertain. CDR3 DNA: TGTGCCAGCAGCTTACGGACGGACCCCTACGAGCAGTACGTC. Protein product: CASSLRTDPYEQYV.